This TCR beta chain comes out of a study of T cells in Graves' hyperthyroidism and ophthalmopathy. Using RNA transcripts as the source, TCR beta CDR3 regions were amplified. With the HTBI primer set, the TCR CDR3 went through a first round of RT-PCR. TCRdb independently ran MiXCR on the multiplex PCR reads; one entry per CDR3 protein. The sample carries around 450,000 distinct CDR3 sequences, around 15% recorded once. J lost 3 bases, V lost 3 bases, and 6 bases had no gene match. Germline CDR1 is DFQATT and CDR2 is SNEGSKA (reference sequence). The CDR3 covers 14 residues. The authors obtained PBMCs from roughly 10 ml of fresh peripheral blood.

Specimen: blood. The receptor was isolated from a woman in her late teens or twenties with Graves' hyperthyroidism. The chain recombines TRBV20-1 with TRBJ2-5; 8 bases match TRBD1. The chain's CDR3 is CSARVSTGEETQYF. Here the CDR3 DNA reads TGCAGTGCTAGGGTCTCGACAGGGGAAGAGACCCAGTACTTC.